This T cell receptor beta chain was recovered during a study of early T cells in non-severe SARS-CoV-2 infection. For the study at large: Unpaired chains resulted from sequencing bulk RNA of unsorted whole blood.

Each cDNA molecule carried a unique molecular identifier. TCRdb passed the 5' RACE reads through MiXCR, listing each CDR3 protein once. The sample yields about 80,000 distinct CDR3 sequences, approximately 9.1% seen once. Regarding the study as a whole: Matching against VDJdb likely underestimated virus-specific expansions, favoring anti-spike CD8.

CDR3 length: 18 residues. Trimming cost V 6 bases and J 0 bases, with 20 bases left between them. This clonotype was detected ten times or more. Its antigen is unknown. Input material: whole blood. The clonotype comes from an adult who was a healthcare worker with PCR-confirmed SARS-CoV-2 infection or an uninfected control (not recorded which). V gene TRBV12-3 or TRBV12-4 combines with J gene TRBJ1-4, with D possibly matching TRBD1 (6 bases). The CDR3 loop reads CASSPRGTTVATNEKLFF. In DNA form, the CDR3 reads TGTGCCAGCAGCCCCAGGGGTACCACAGTTGCAACTAATGAAAAACTGTTTTTT.